The 16 T cell receptor beta chains below come from one sample, sequenced in a study of blood T cells in healthy people across ages. A J-beta primer mix and a sample-barcoded 5' primer were used in a second PCR of roughly 6 to 12 cycles. TCRdb re-called the 5' RACE reads through MiXCR, storing one row per CDR3 protein. This sample has roughly 1,500,000 distinct CDR3 sequences, with approximately 42% found just once. Sequenced input: blood. Source of these receptors: a woman aged 18-30 years in good health.

This clonotype was counted a few times. The chain employs TRBV28 and TRBJ1-2; D is possibly TRBD1 (6 bases). Trimming took 3 bases from V and 4 from J, leaving 12 bases between them. The CDR3 is 14 amino acids. CDR1 MDHEN and CDR2 SYDVKM come from the germline V gene. The CDR3 DNA reads TGTGCCAGCAGTTTGGGGGCGGCTTCCTATGGCTACACCTTC. Its protein is CASSLGAASYGYTF.

This clonotype was seen ten or more times. The chain links TRBV15 to TRBJ1-2; D not certain. The CDR3 loop spans 15 amino acids. The V end was cut by 5 bases, the J end by 8 bases, with 21 bases between. Germline-derived CDR1 and CDR2 are LNHNV and YYDKDF (reference sequence). This CDR3 is CATSSLGSPTAGYTF. The CDR3 nucleotides read TGTGCCACCAGCTCTCTCGGCAGTCCAACCGCGGGCTACACCTTC.

The gene calls are TRBV29-1 and TRBJ2-7; the D is unclear. Trimming took off 2 bases at V and 2 bases at J, with 13 bases between the two ends. Looked up from germline, CDR1 is SQVTM and CDR2 is ANQGSEA. The CDR3 totals 14 residues. The CDR3 DNA follows: TGCAGCGTTGAAAGTGACCTAGGGCCCTACGAGCAGTACTTC. Translation: CSVESDLGPYEQYF.

In this sample, this clonotype turned up once. This rearrangement joins TRBV29-1 to TRBJ2-2; unclear D gene. This CDR3 contains 11 residues. CDR1 and CDR2 from the germline V gene are SQVTM and ANQGSEA. V was clipped by 4 bases and J by 6 bases, with 6 bases between them. For the CDR3, the DNA is TGCAGCGTTGTAAGGGCCGGGGAGCTGTTTTTT. Its translation: CSVVRAGELFF.

This clonotype was seen ten or more times. This chain links TRBV20-1 with TRBJ2-1; D gene unclear. Germline V lookup: CDR1 DFQATT, CDR2 SNEGSKA (reference sequence). V was pared by 3 bases and J by 3 bases, with 6 bases between. The CDR3 is 12 residues long. The CDR3 loop is CSASGFYNEQFF. CDR3 coding DNA: TGCAGTGCTAGCGGCTTCTACAATGAGCAGTTCTTC.

As concerns this clonotype: An end of the junction does not agree with germline; a read error may underlie this. The chain is built from TRBV28 and TRBJ1-2; TRBD1 is a possible D gene (6 bases). The CDR3 covers 12 residues. Per germline, CDR1 MDHEN and CDR2 SYDVKM. This chain's CDR3 is CTSSFKGGGYTF. As DNA, the CDR3 is TGTACCAGCAGTTTTAAGGGGGGAGGCTACACCTTC.

This chain joins TRBV28 and TRBJ1-2, with unresolved D. V lost 3 bases to trimming and J lost 4 bases, with 6 bases between them. CDR1 is MDHEN, CDR2 SYDVKM, per germline. The CDR3 has 12 amino acids. The DNA of the CDR3 is TGTGCCAGCAGTTTTGTCCCCTATGGCTACACCTTC. Translated, it gives CASSFVPYGYTF.

This clonotype came up a few times. The chain uses TRBV6-5 and TRBJ2-2; D is possibly TRBD1 (6 bases). Trimming removed 6 bases from V and 6 bases from J, with 14 bases in between. There are 14 residues in the CDR3. The germline CDR1 and CDR2 sequences are MNHEY and SVGAGI. The DNA of the CDR3 is TGTGCCAGCAGCCTGAAACAGGGTCCCGGGGAGCTGTTTTTT. Translation gives CASSLKQGPGELFF.

Details on this clonotype: One end of the junction fails to match germline, which may point to a read error. This sequence joins TRBV7-9 and TRBJ2-1, with D possibly being TRBD2 (7 bases). The CDR3 runs to 16 residues. CDR1 is SEHNR and CDR2 is FQNEAQ in the germline V gene (reference sequence). CDR3 sequence: CSSSQTGGQAYNEQFF. CDR3 DNA: TGTTCCAGCAGCCAGACGGGGGGACAAGCCTACAATGAGCAGTTCTTC.

The V and J genes are TRBV20-1 and TRBJ2-1; TRBD2 matches at 11 bases. Germline V gene lookup returns CDR1 DFQATT and CDR2 SNEGSKA (reference sequence). The CDR3 has 15 amino acids. After removal of 3 bases from V and 6 bases from J, the junction contained 7 bases not matched to a gene. CDR3 residues: CSARPGLAVSNEQFF. As DNA, the CDR3 is TGCAGTGCTAGGCCGGGACTAGCGGTGAGCAATGAGCAGTTCTTC.

The chain joins TRBV2 to TRBJ1-1, with a tentative D call TRBD1 (5 bases). CDR1 and CDR2 from the germline V gene are SNHLY and FYNNEI. V was clipped by 7 bases and J by 0 bases, with 15 bases between them. This CDR3 contains 15 residues. This CDR3 reads CASKDGAGMNTEAFF. In nucleotides, the CDR3 is TGTGCCAGCAAAGACGGGGCGGGGATGAACACTGAAGCTTTCTTT.

The chain combines TRBV7-9 with TRBJ2-5; D not certain. CDR1 and CDR2 from the germline V gene are SEHNR and FQNEAQ (reference sequence). The CDR3 is made up of 15 amino acids. Trimming pared 1 base from V and 4 bases from J, leaving 13 bases between. In DNA, the CDR3 is TGTGCCAGCAGCTTAGGGGGAAGTTTGACAGAGACCCAGTACTTC. As protein: CASSLGGSLTETQYF.

This clonotype was seen only a few times. V usage is TRBV27 and J usage is TRBJ1-1; D remains unclear. Germline V gene sequence: CDR1 MNHEY, CDR2 SMNVEV (reference sequence). This CDR3 spans 13 amino acids. V was cut by 3 bases and J by 1 base, with 6 bases left in between. The CDR3 nucleotides are TGTGCCAGCAGTTTTGAAGAGAACACTGAAGCTTTCTTT. Amino acids: CASSFEENTEAFF.

The DNA of the CDR3 is TGTGCCAGCAGAGAGGGCCCGGCGGGCAGCTCCTACGAGCAGTACTTC. It encodes CASREGPAGSSYEQYF. This chain connects TRBV6-5 to TRBJ2-7, with TRBD2 as a possible D gene (5 bases). The CDR3 extends over 16 amino acids. Per the germline V gene, CDR1 is MNHEY and CDR2 is SVGAGI. The V gene lost 6 bases and the J gene lost 0 bases, with 18 bases spanning the gap.

J is TRBJ2-3 and V is TRBV2; TRBD1 might be the D (5 bases). There are 13 residues in the CDR3. V dropped 2 bases and J dropped 10 bases, with 13 bases sitting between them. Germline V gene sequence: CDR1 SNHLY, CDR2 FYNNEI. In DNA, the CDR3 is TGTGCCAGCAGTGAACGTGGCCAGGGTGCGCAGTATTTT. Translating it yields CASSERGQGAQYF.

The V and J genes are TRBV6-2 or TRBV6-3 and TRBJ2-4; D is uncertain. This CDR3 comprises 11 residues. V was pared by 5 bases and J by 13 bases, with 12 bases between. Germline V gene data show CDR1 as MNHEY and CDR2 as SVGEGT. CDR3 in DNA: TGTGCCAGCAGTGCTCCCGACCGCCAGTACTTC. Its translation: CASSAPDRQYF.